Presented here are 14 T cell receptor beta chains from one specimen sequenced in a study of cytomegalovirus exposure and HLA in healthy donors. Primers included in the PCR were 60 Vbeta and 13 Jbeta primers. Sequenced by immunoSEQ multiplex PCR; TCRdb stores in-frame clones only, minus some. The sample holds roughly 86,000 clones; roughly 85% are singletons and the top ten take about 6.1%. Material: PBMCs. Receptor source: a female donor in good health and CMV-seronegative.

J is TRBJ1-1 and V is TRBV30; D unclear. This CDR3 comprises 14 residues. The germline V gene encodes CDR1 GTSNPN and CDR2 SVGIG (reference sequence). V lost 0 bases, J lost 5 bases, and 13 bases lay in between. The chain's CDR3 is CAWSVRLFQTEAFF. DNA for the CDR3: TGTGCCTGGAGTGTACGTCTCTTTCAGACTGAAGCTTTCTTT.

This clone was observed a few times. CDR3 region: CASSISQGPNEKLFF. DNA for the CDR3: TGTGCCAGTAGTATCAGCCAGGGCCCTAATGAAAAACTGTTTTTT. J is TRBJ1-4 and V is TRBV19, with D perhaps matching TRBD1 (5 bases). Germline CDR1 LNHDA, CDR2 SQIVND (reference sequence). This CDR3 comprises 15 residues. V was trimmed by 3 bases and J by 3 bases, leaving 11 bases between them.

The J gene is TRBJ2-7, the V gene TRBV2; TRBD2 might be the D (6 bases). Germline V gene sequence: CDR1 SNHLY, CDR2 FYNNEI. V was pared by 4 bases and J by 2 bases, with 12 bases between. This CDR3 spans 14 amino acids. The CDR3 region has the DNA TGTGCCAGCAGTGGTGGGGACTCCCCCTACGAGCAGTACTTC. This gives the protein CASSGGDSPYEQYF.

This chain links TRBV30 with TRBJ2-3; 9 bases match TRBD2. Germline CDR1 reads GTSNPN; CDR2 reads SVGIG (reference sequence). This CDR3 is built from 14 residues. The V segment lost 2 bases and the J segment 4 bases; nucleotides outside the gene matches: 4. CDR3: CAWSRAGGSDTQYF. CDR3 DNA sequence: TGTGCCTGGAGTCGGGCGGGGGGGTCAGATACGCAGTATTTT.

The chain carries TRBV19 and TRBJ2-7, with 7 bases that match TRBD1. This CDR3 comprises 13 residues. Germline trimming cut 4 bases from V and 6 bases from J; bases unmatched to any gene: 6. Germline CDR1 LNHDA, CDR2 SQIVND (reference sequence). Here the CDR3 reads CASSNGQVIEQYF. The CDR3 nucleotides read TGTGCCAGTAGTAATGGACAGGTGATCGAGCAGTACTTC.

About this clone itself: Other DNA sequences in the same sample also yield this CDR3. CDR3 nucleotides: TGTGCCAGCAGTGATTACTACGAGCAGTACTTC. As protein: CASSDYYEQYF. This sequence joins TRBV25-1 and TRBJ2-7; D is unresolved. CDR1 and CDR2 from the germline V gene are MGHDK and SYGVNS. The CDR3 covers 11 residues. V lost 3 bases to trimming and J lost 3 bases, with 3 bases between them.

This CDR3 is CAISEPPGQGGNSPLHF. Written as DNA, the CDR3 is TGTGCCATCAGTGAGCCACCGGGACAGGGGGGGAATTCACCCCTCCACTTT. The chain joins TRBV10-3 to TRBJ1-6; 11 bases match TRBD1. V lost 2 bases and J lost 7; bases outside the gene matches: 7. Germline CDR1 is ENHRY and CDR2 is SYGVKD. The CDR3 runs 17 residues.

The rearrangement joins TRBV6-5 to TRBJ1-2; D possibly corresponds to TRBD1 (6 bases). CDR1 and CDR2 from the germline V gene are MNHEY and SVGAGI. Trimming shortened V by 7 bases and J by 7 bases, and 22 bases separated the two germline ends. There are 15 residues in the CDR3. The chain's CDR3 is CASTPRQATSGGYTF. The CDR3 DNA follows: TGTGCCAGCACCCCTCGACAGGCGACCTCGGGTGGCTACACCTTC.

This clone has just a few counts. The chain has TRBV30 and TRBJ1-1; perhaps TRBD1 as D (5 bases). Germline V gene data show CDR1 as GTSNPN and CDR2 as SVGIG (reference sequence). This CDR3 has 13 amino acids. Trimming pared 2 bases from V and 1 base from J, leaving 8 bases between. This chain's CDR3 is CAWSRQGNTEAFF. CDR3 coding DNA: TGTGCCTGGAGTAGGCAGGGGAACACTGAAGCTTTCTTT.

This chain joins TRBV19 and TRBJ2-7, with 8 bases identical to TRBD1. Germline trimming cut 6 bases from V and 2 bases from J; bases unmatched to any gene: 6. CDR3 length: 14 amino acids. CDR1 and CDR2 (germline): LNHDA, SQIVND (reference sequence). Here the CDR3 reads CASSPGQAPYEQYF. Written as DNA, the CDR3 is TGTGCCAGTAGCCCGGGACAGGCACCCTACGAGCAGTACTTC.

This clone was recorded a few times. For the CDR3, the DNA is TGCGCCAGCAGCCCGCGGGTCTCTGGAAACACCATATATTTT. Translation: CASSPRVSGNTIYF. The chain recombines TRBV5-1 with TRBJ1-3; D is ambiguous. The CDR3 sequence is 14 residues long. The germline V and J ends were trimmed by 4 bases and 0 bases, with 8 bases remaining between them. Germline V CDR1 and CDR2: SGHRS, YFSETQ.

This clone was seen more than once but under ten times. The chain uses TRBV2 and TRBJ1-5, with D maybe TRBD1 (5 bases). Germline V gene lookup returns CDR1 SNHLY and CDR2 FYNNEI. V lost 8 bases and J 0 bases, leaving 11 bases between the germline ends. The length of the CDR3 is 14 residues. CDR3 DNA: TGTGCCAGCTACCCGGGGGGTAGCAATCAGCCCCAGCATTTT. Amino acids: CASYPGGSNQPQHF. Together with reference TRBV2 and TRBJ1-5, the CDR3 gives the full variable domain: EPEVTQTPSHQVTQMGQEVILRCVPISNHLYFYWYRQILGQKVEFLVSFYNNEISEKSEIFDDQFSVERPDGSNFTLKIRSTKLEDSAMYFCASYPGGSNQPQHFGDGTRLSIL.

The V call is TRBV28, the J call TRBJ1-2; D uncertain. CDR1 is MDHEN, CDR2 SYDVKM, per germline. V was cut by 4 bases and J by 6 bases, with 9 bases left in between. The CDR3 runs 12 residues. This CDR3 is CASSYQDDGYTF. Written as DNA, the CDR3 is TGTGCCAGCAGTTATCAGGATGATGGCTACACCTTC.

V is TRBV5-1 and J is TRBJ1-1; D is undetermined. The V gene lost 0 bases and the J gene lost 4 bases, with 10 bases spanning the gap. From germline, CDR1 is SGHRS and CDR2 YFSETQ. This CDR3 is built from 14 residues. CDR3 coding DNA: TGCGCCAGCAGCTTGGGGTGGGAGGGCACTGAAGCTTTCTTT. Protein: CASSLGWEGTEAFF.